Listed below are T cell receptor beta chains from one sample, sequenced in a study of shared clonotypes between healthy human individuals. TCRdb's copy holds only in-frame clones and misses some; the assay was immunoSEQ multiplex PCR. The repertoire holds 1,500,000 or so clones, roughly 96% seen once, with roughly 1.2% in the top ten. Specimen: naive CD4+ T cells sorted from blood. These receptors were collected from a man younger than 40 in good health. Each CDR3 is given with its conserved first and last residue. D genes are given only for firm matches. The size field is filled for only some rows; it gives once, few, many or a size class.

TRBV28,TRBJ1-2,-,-,TGTGCCAGCAGTACCACAGGGAAAAATGGCTACACCTTC,CASSTTGKNGYTF
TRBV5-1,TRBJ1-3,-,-,TGCGCCAGCAGCTTGGCAGGGTTGGGAAACACCATATATTTT,CASSLAGLGNTIYF
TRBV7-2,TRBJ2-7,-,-,TGTGCCAGCAGCCCCCTATACGAGCAGTACTTC,CASSPLYEQYF
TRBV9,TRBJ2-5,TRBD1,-,TGTGCCAGCAGCCCCGGGACAGGGGTCCCTGAGACCCAGTACTTC,CASSPGTGVPETQYF
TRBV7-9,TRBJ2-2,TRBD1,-,TGTGCCAGCAGCTTTTGGGGACAGGGAATTACCGGGGAGCTGTTTTTT,CASSFWGQGITGELFF
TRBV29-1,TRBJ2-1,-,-,TGCAGCCCTAGGCTAGGTAGGTCCTACAATGAGCAGTTCTTC,CSPRLGRSYNEQFF
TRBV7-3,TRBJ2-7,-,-,TGTGCCAGCAGCCCGGGACTCTTGAACTACGAGCAGTACTTC,CASSPGLLNYEQYF
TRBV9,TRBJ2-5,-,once,TGTGCCAGCAGCGACTCAGGTAGCATGCCGGAGACCCAGTACTTC,CASSDSGSMPETQYF
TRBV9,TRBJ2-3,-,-,TGTGCCAGCAGCGTAGATCTAGTCGCAGATACGCAGTATTTT,CASSVDLVADTQYF
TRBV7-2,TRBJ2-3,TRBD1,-,TGTGCCAGCAGCGCACACAGGGGTGGCCGCACAGATACGCAGTATTTT,CASSAHRGGRTDTQYF
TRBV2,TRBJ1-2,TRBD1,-,TGTGCCAGCAGTGATAATTTCGCGGGGGTGGCTGGGACAGAAAATAACTATGGCTACACCTTC,CASSDNFAGVAGTENNYGYTF
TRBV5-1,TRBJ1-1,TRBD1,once,TGCGCCAGCAGCTTGTCAGTAGCGGACAGGGGGCCTTTGAACACTGAAGCTTTCTTT,CASSLSVADRGPLNTEAFF
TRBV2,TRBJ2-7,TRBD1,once,TGTGCCAGCAGTGACGGGACAGGGGGCTTCGAGCAGTACTTC,CASSDGTGGFEQYF
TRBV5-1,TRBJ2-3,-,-,TGCGCCAGCAGCTTGGTAGCACCCACAGATACGCAGTATTTT,CASSLVAPTDTQYF
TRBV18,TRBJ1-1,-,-,TGTGCCAGCTCACCACAGGGGACAAACACTGAAGCTTTCTTT,CASSPQGTNTEAFF
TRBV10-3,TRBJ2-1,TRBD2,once,TGTGCCATCTTACCGGGAGGCCACAATGAGCAGTTCTTC,CAILPGGHNEQFF
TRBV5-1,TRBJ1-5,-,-,TGCGCCAGCAGCTTGGGGGTTTCGGGGACCCATCAGCCCCAGCATTTT,CASSLGVSGTHQPQHF
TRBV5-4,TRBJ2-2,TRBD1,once,TGTGCCAGCAGCGATGAGGCGAGGACAGGGTTCACCGGGGAGCTGTTTTTT,CASSDEARTGFTGELFF
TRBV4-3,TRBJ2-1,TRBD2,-,TGCGCCAGCAGCCAAAGGACTAGCGGGAAGTCCTACAATGAGCAGTTCTTC,CASSQRTSGKSYNEQFF
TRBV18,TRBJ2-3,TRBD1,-,TGTGCCAGCTCACCACAGGGGGCGCGGACAGCAGATACGCAGTATTTT,CASSPQGARTADTQYF
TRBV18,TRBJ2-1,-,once,TGTGCCAGCTCACCACCAGCGGCCTCCTACAATGAGCAGTTCTTC,CASSPPAASYNEQFF
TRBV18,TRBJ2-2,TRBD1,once,TGTGCCAGCTCACCCCTCCCCGGGACAGCCACCGGGGAGCTGTTTTTT,CASSPLPGTATGELFF
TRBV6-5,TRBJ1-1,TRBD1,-,TGTGCCAGCAAGGCAGGGGGAATGAACACTGAAGCTTTCTTT,CASKAGGMNTEAFF
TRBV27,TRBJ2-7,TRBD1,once,TGTGCCAGCAGTTTTGTCCAGGGGGCCTTCCCCTACGAGCAGTACTTC,CASSFVQGAFPYEQYF
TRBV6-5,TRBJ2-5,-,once,TGTGCCAGCAGTTACCGGCTATCCCAAGAGACCCAGTACTTC,CASSYRLSQETQYF
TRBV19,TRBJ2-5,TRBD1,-,TGTGCCAGTAGTATTGAAGGGACAGGGGGCTTCGAGACCCAGTACTTC,CASSIEGTGGFETQYF
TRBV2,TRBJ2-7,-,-,TGTGCCAGCAGTGAGGTCAGTCGCAGGGGACACTACGAGCAGTACTTC,CASSEVSRRGHYEQYF
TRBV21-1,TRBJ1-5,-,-,TGTGCCAGCAGCAACCGGGCTTGCGGGGCCGAAAGGGAGCCCCAGCATTTT,CASSNRACGAEREPQHF
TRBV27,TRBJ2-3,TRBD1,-,TGTGCCAGCACTGTCGACAGGGACGCAGATACGCAGTATTTT,CASTVDRDADTQYF
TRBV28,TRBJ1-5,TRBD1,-,TGTGCCAGCAGTCAACGACAGGGGGCAGGCAATCAGCCCCAGCATTTT,CASSQRQGAGNQPQHF
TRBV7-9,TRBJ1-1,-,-,TGTGCCAGCAGCTTCAACCCAAACACTGAAGCTTTCTTT,CASSFNPNTEAFF
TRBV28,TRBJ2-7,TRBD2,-,TGTGCCAGCAGTTTTGGGGGCGTGGGTACGGGAGGGCCCTACGAGCAGTACTTC,CASSFGGVGTGGPYEQYF
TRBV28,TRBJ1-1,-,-,TGTGCCAGCAGCCTTGAGGGGGGGCGAGGTACTGAAGCTTTCTTT,CASSLEGGRGTEAFF
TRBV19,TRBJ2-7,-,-,TGTGCCAGTAGTATTGGTTTTGCTAGGCAGGGGATCGTCGAGCAGTACTTC,CASSIGFARQGIVEQYF
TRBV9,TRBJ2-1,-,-,TGTGCCAGCAGCGTAGGTACCACGGCCTACAATGAGCAGTTCTTC,CASSVGTTAYNEQFF
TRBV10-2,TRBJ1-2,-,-,TGCGCCAGCAGTGGGGGGGACTATGGCTACACCTTC,CASSGGDYGYTF
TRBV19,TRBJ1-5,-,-,TGTGCCAGTAGTATGACAGGCCATCAGCCCCAGCATTTT,CASSMTGHQPQHF
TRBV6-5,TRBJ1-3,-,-,TGTGCCAGCAGTCGAGGTCTGAGCTCTGGAAACACCATATATTTT,CASSRGLSSGNTIYF
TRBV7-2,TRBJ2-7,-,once,TGTGCCAGCAGCGACCGGACACGAGCCTACGAGCAGTACTTC,CASSDRTRAYEQYF
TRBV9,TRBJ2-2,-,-,TGTGCCAGCAGCGTCGCAGGGTTCTCCGGGGAGCTGTTTTTT,CASSVAGFSGELFF
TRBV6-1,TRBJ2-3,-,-,TGTGCTGTTTCCTTGGCAGATACGCAGTATTTT,CAVSLADTQYF